What follows are 14 T cell receptor beta chains derived from one specimen sequenced in a study of shared clonotypes between healthy human individuals. TCRdb keeps only in-frame clones here, not all; method: immunoSEQ multiplex PCR. Of fewer than 700,000 clones listed, roughly 79% are singletons. Source material: PBMCs. Receptors originate from a woman aged 40 to 49 in good health. Some clones in this sample may be carry-over from other donors' samples.

J is TRBJ1-1 and V is TRBV5-4, with D unclear. V was trimmed by 0 bases and J by 1 base, leaving 13 bases between them. The germline gives CDR1 SGHNT, CDR2 YYREEE (reference sequence). The CDR3 length is 16 residues. This CDR3 reads CASSLEAALPNTEAFF. In DNA form, the CDR3 reads TGTGCCAGCAGCTTGGAGGCAGCCCTACCGAACACTGAAGCTTTCTTT.

V and J are TRBV7-2 and TRBJ1-5; D is unclear. V lost 5 bases and J lost 4, with 12 bases in between. Germline CDR1 reads SGHTA; CDR2 reads FQGNSA. The CDR3 covers 14 residues. CDR3 loop: CASSDPRENQPQHF. Here the CDR3 DNA reads TGTGCCAGCAGCGATCCCCGGGAGAATCAGCCCCAGCATTTT.

The chain couples TRBV7-6 to TRBJ2-7; 8 bases fit TRBD2. This CDR3 contains 16 residues. J was trimmed by 0 bases and V by 0 bases; bases with no gene match: 4. Germline CDR1 SGHVS, CDR2 FNYEAQ. CDR3 nucleotides: TGTGCCAGCAGCTTAGCGATCAGCGGGAGCTCCTACGAGCAGTACTTC. This sequence encodes CASSLAISGSSYEQYF.

The chain employs TRBV4-3 and TRBJ2-3; TRBD2 matches at 7 bases. Trimming cost V 4 bases and J 1 base; bases outside gene matches: 17. The CDR3 has 19 residues. Germline loops: CDR1 LGHNA, CDR2 YSLEER. The CDR3 DNA sequence: TGCGCCAGCAGCCCCATCATCGCTAGCGGACCTCCGGGCACAGATACGCAGTATTTT. Translated, it gives CASSPIIASGPPGTDTQYF.

Remarks on this clone: Other DNA sequences from this sample encode an identical CDR3 as well. This chain joins TRBV20-1 and TRBJ2-7; 7 bases align to TRBD1. V lost 5 bases, J lost 3 bases, and 1 base stayed unmatched. CDR3 length: 11 amino acids. Looked up from germline, CDR1 is DFQATT and CDR2 is SNEGSKA (reference sequence). CDR3 in DNA: TGCAGTGCTCGGGACAGCTACGAGCAGTACTTC. This gives the protein CSARDSYEQYF.

This clone was seen repeatedly, ten times or more. The chain employs TRBV5-1 and TRBJ1-1; 8 bases match TRBD1. Trimming at V came to 0 bases and at J to 4 bases, leaving 5 bases not matched to a gene. Germline CDR1 SGHRS, CDR2 YFSETQ. This CDR3 comprises 15 residues. Written as DNA, the CDR3 is TGCGCCAGCAGCTTGGCCGGCGACAGGGGCACTGAAGCTTTCTTT. As protein: CASSLAGDRGTEAFF.

The genes are TRBV29-1 and TRBJ2-7; 9 bases are a match to TRBD2. Germline loops: CDR1 SQVTM, CDR2 ANQGSEA. With 4 bases clipped from V and 3 bases from J, the junction kept 4 bases outside the gene matches. CDR3 size: 13 residues. DNA of the CDR3: TGCAGCGTTGGCGGGAGGGCCTTCTACGAGCAGTACTTC. This translates into CSVGGRAFYEQYF.

The gene calls are TRBV25-1 and TRBJ2-3, with a tentative D call TRBD1 (7 bases). Germline assignment: CDR1 MGHDK and CDR2 SYGVNS. Trimming shortened V by 1 base and J by 5 bases, and 16 bases separated the two germline ends. The CDR3 has 16 amino acids. The CDR3 DNA is TGTGCCAGCAGTGAATCGGCAGGGGGAGGTTTAGATACGCAGTATTTT. Translating gives CASSESAGGGLDTQYF.

This clone has more than one count but fewer than ten. Other DNA sequences of this sample code for an identical CDR3. The gene calls are TRBV30 and TRBJ1-5; possible D gene TRBD1, 5 bases. The germline V gene encodes CDR1 GTSNPN and CDR2 SVGIG (reference sequence). The length of the CDR3 is 13 residues. V lost 1 base and J lost 4, with 8 bases in between. CDR3 sequence reads: CAWSGRENQPQHF. The CDR3 DNA is TGTGCCTGGAGTGGCAGGGAAAATCAGCCCCAGCATTTT.

This chain joins TRBV7-6 and TRBJ2-5; 8 bases agree with TRBD1. CDR3 length equals 16 residues. Germline values: CDR1 SGHVS, CDR2 FNYEAQ. V lost 3 bases to trimming and J lost 4 bases; unmatched junction nucleotides: 10. CDR3 sequence: CASSFWPRGRVETQYF. In DNA, the CDR3 is TGTGCCAGCAGCTTCTGGCCCAGGGGGCGCGTAGAGACCCAGTACTTC.

The chain recombines TRBV28 with TRBJ2-5; tentative D call: TRBD2 (6 bases). This CDR3 has 15 amino acids. The V and J ends lost 7 bases and 1 base respectively, with 16 bases between them. Germline V gene data show CDR1 as MDHEN and CDR2 as SYDVKM. The CDR3 DNA is TGTGCCAGCACCACCCTGGTCGGGGGCCAAGAGACCCAGTACTTC. This gives the protein CASTTLVGGQETQYF.

V is TRBV9 and J is TRBJ2-1; the D gene is possibly TRBD2 (5 bases). With 4 bases removed from V and 4 bases from J, the gap between germline ends came to 24 bases. This CDR3 comprises 18 residues. Germline values: CDR1 SGDLS, CDR2 YYNGEE. The CDR3 protein is CASSYRVSGSRAYNEQFF. CDR3 nucleotide sequence: TGTGCCAGCAGCTACCGGGTCTCCGGTTCGAGGGCTTACAATGAGCAGTTCTTC.

This clone was seen a single time. V and J are TRBV28 and TRBJ1-1; no reliable D call. V was clipped by 8 bases and J by 1 base, with 8 bases between them. Germline V CDR1 and CDR2: MDHEN, SYDVKM. This CDR3 contains 12 residues. In nucleotides, the CDR3 is TGTGCCAGCCGAGTCCAGAACACTGAAGCTTTCTTT. This encodes CASRVQNTEAFF.

This chain connects TRBV9 to TRBJ2-7; 8 nucleotides line up with TRBD1. V lost 1 base and J lost 7; bases outside the gene matches: 4. Germline CDR1 and CDR2: SGDLS and YYNGEE. This CDR3 has 13 amino acids. As DNA, the CDR3 is TGTGCCAGCAGCGTATGGACAGGGATGGAGCAGTACTTC. This sequence encodes CASSVWTGMEQYF.